What follows is one T cell receptor (beta chain) and its context. Antigen: not known. The likely explanation is a read error, given a far larger clone one base away. This entry belongs to a study of cytomegalovirus exposure and HLA in healthy donors. The wider study: As an earlier analysis found, about 190 million T cells yielded 117 million unique TCR beta sequences.

Primers: 60 Vbeta forward and 13 Jbeta reverse. TCRdb's table, derived via immunoSEQ multiplex PCR, lists solely in-frame clones and lacks some. The sample includes about 130,000 clones, about 8.5% of them seen just once. Overall study findings and caveats: Published work reported that the classifier diagnosed cytomegalovirus status with high specificity and sensitivity. Most CMV-associated TCR beta chains appeared HLA-restricted in a later analysis. Analysis performed later found 16,951 TCR beta sequences associated with HLA alleles at 0.05 false discovery rate.

CDR3 length: 13 amino acids. The germline CDR1 and CDR2 sequences are MNHNS and SASEGT. The TCR sequence derives from a man aged 35-49 years in good health and CMV-seronegative. V and J are TRBV6-1 and TRBJ1-5; no clear D. Sequencing input: PBMCs. Here the CDR3 DNA reads TGTGCCAGCAGTGAAGGGGCGCATCAGCCCCAGAATTTT. Protein product: CASSEGAHQPQNF.